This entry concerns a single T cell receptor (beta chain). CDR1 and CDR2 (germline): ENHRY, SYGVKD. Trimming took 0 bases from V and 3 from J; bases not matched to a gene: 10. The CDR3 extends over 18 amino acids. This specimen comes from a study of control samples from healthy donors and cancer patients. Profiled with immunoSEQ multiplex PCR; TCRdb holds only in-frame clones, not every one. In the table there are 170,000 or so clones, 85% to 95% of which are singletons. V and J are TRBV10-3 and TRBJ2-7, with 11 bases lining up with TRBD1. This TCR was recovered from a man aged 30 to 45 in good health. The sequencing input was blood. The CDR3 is CAISESGTGGLVDYEQYF. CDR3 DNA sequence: TGTGCCATCAGTGAGTCAGGGACAGGGGGACTAGTCGACTACGAGCAGTACTTC.